What follows are 31 T cell receptor beta chains derived from one specimen sequenced in a study of shared T cell receptors in the human thymus. Sequencing was performed with immunoSEQ multiplex PCR; in TCRdb, only in-frame clones are kept and a portion is missing. The repertoire holds hundreds of thousands of clones, with approximately 88% as singletons. The same sample was also studied in work on human thymus T cells.

The sample taken for sequencing was thymocytes. These receptors originate from a boy less than two years old with a congenital heart defect.

The rearrangement joins TRBV9 to TRBJ1-2; 9 nucleotides align to TRBD1. The junction had 3 bases not matched to a gene; V was cut back by 7 bases and J by 2 bases. The CDR3 extends over 13 amino acids. Germline V gene data show CDR1 as SGDLS and CDR2 as YYNGEE. The chain's CDR3 is CASGDRENYGYTF. The DNA for the CDR3 is TGTGCCAGCGGGGACAGGGAGAACTATGGCTACACCTTC.

The chain combines TRBV4-1 with TRBJ2-3, with TRBD2 as a possible D gene (5 bases). The V end lost 0 bases, the J end lost 4 bases, and 17 bases lay between the germline ends. Germline V gene lookup returns CDR1 MGHRA and CDR2 YSYEKL. The CDR3 length is 17 residues. The CDR3 sequence is CASSQDKERLGADTQYF. The DNA for the CDR3 is TGCGCCAGCAGCCAAGATAAGGAGCGCCTGGGAGCAGATACGCAGTATTTT.

The rearrangement links TRBV10-3 to TRBJ2-7, with TRBD1 matching over 12 bases. Trimming cost V 5 bases and J 5 bases; bases outside gene matches: 4. The CDR3 is made up of 14 amino acids. CDR1 and CDR2 (germline): ENHRY, SYGVKD. CDR3 sequence (DNA): TGTGCCATCAGTTCCGGGACAGGGGGCCACGAGCAGTACTTC. Its translation: CAISSGTGGHEQYF.

The rearrangement links TRBV12-5 to TRBJ1-2; no definite D call. Trimming removed 4 bases from V and 3 bases from J, with 6 bases in between. The CDR3 extends over 12 amino acids. Germline V gives CDR1 LGHNT, CDR2 FRNRAP. The CDR3 reads CASGYRDYGYTF. The CDR3 DNA is TGTGCTAGTGGTTACCGGGACTATGGCTACACCTTC.

The chain uses TRBV7-6 and TRBJ1-3; TRBD1 might be the D (6 bases). Trimming took off 0 bases at V and 0 bases at J, with 12 bases between the two ends. This CDR3 has 17 amino acids. Germline values: CDR1 SGHVS, CDR2 FNYEAQ. In DNA form, the CDR3 reads TGTGCCAGCAGCTTAGCCGGGGGGGCGCTCTCTGGAAACACCATATATTTT. Translating it yields CASSLAGGALSGNTIYF.

The chain has TRBV28 and TRBJ2-7, with no clear D. Germline values: CDR1 MDHEN, CDR2 SYDVKM. The V end lost 10 bases, the J end lost 3 bases, and 16 bases lay between the germline ends. CDR3 size: 13 residues. CDR3: CATTCIRLYEQYF. CDR3 sequence (DNA): TGTGCCACCACCTGTATCAGACTCTACGAGCAGTACTTC.

The chain has TRBV14 and TRBJ2-2; 8 bases align to TRBD2. The CDR3 totals 17 residues. In germline, CDR1 is SGHDN, CDR2 FVKESK. Losses at the gene ends were 4 bases for V and 3 bases for J; bases not matched to a gene: 10. The CDR3 sequence: CASSPPRTSPYTGELFF. The CDR3 DNA follows: TGTGCCAGCAGCCCACCAAGGACTAGCCCCTACACCGGGGAGCTGTTTTTT.

The chain employs TRBV27 and TRBJ2-7; 7 bases fit TRBD2. The CDR3 has 16 amino acids. Germline CDR1 and CDR2: MNHEY and SMNVEV (reference sequence). V shed 6 bases and J 4 bases; nucleotides not matched to a gene: 15. CDR3 in DNA: TGTGCCAGCAGCCTCCCCCAGAGGATGGGACTATACGAGCAGTACTTC. This gives the protein CASSLPQRMGLYEQYF.

This sequence joins TRBV18 and TRBJ2-7, with TRBD1 identical over 7 bases. The ends lost 2 bases at V and 5 bases at J; junction bases unmatched: 3. This CDR3 contains 13 residues. Per germline, CDR1 KGHSH and CDR2 LQKENI. The DNA of the CDR3 is TGTGCCAGCTCACCAACGCAGGGGGACGAGCAGTACTTC. This gives the protein CASSPTQGDEQYF.

This chain connects TRBV11-3 to TRBJ2-7; D is possibly TRBD2 (5 bases). This CDR3 comprises 17 residues. CDR1 is SGHNT, CDR2 YENEEA, per germline. The ends were cut back, 8 bases at V and 5 bases at J, with 28 bases in the middle. The CDR3 loop reads CASFPPTPRRVAHEQYF. DNA for the CDR3: TGTGCCAGCTTTCCGCCGACTCCGAGGCGGGTGGCCCACGAGCAGTACTTC.

CDR3 amino acids: CAWGGTAGTGGSEQYF. As DNA, the CDR3 is TGTGCCTGGGGAGGTACCGCCGGGACAGGGGGCTCCGAGCAGTACTTC. The J gene is TRBJ2-5, the V gene TRBV30; 12 nucleotides match TRBD1. Near its end, the DNA agrees better with TRBJ2-7, so the J call may be wrong. This CDR3 is 16 amino acids long. Germline V gives CDR1 GTSNPN, CDR2 SVGIG (reference sequence).

The chain couples TRBV10-3 to TRBJ2-7, with 7 bases identical to TRBD1. The V segment lost 4 bases and the J segment 0 bases; nucleotides outside the gene matches: 0. Per the germline V gene, CDR1 is ENHRY and CDR2 is SYGVKD. The CDR3 loop spans 13 amino acids. The CDR3 nucleotides are TGTGCCATCAGTGGACAGGGCTCCTACGAGCAGTACTTC. As protein: CAISGQGSYEQYF.

This chain joins TRBV2 and TRBJ1-5, with 9 bases identical to TRBD1. Germline-derived CDR1 and CDR2 are SNHLY and FYNNEI. With 3 bases clipped from V and 0 bases from J, the junction kept 9 bases outside the gene matches. This CDR3 is 18 amino acids long. Written as DNA, the CDR3 is TGTGCCAGCAGTGAGCCGGGACAGGGATCATATAGCAATCAGCCCCAGCATTTT. Amino acids: CASSEPGQGSYSNQPQHF.

The rearrangement links TRBV14 to TRBJ2-7; TRBD2 aligns across 9 bases. The V gene's germline CDR1 is SGHDN and CDR2 FVKESK. The CDR3 extends over 16 amino acids. Trimming removed 2 bases from V and 2 bases from J; junction bases left unmatched: 7. CDR3 coding DNA: TGTGCCAGCAGCCAACCCTTGACTAGCGGTCCCTACGAGCAGTACTTC. The encoded protein is CASSQPLTSGPYEQYF.

The chain carries TRBV7-2 and TRBJ2-6; D is possibly TRBD2 (6 bases). This CDR3 is 17 amino acids long. Trimming shortened V by 7 bases and J by 1 base, and 17 bases separated the two germline ends. Germline V gives CDR1 SGHTA, CDR2 FQGNSA. The CDR3 DNA reads TGTGCCAGCACCAAACGGGGAGGAGGGTCTGGGGCCAACGTCCTGACTTTC. Protein: CASTKRGGGSGANVLTF.

V and J are TRBV5-1 and TRBJ2-2, with D maybe TRBD2 (5 bases). Germline CDR1 and CDR2: SGHRS and YFSETQ. Trimming cost V 0 bases and J 1 base, with 16 bases left between them. The CDR3 length is 18 residues. The CDR3 loop is CASSLESRRRVNTGELFF. The CDR3 coding sequence is TGCGCCAGCAGCTTGGAGTCCAGGCGGCGGGTGAACACCGGGGAGCTGTTTTTT.

This chain uses TRBV4-1 with TRBJ2-1, with TRBD2 as a possible D gene (5 bases). CDR1 and CDR2 (germline): MGHRA, YSYEKL. The CDR3 covers 16 residues. V lost 1 base and J lost 0, with 10 bases in between. The CDR3 protein is CASSQAGTSSYNEQFF. The CDR3 nucleotides are TGCGCCAGCAGCCAAGCCGGAACTAGCTCCTACAATGAGCAGTTCTTC.

The chain links TRBV7-2 to TRBJ2-1; D might be TRBD2 (5 bases). The CDR3 covers 16 residues. Germline V gene lookup returns CDR1 SGHTA and CDR2 FQGNSA. Deletions cut 5 bases from V and 3 bases from J, with 17 bases between. The DNA of the CDR3 is TGTGCCAGCAGCCCTCGAGCGGCCATACTCTACAATGAGCAGTTCTTC. Its translation is CASSPRAAILYNEQFF.

CDR3 coding DNA: TGTGCCAGTAGATCCCCCACAGGCAGCAATCAGCCCCAGCATTTT. This translates into CASRSPTGSNQPQHF. J is TRBJ1-5 and V is TRBV19; weak D call: TRBD1 (5 bases). The CDR3 is 15 amino acids. The V gene's germline CDR1 is LNHDA and CDR2 SQIVND (reference sequence). V was trimmed by 6 bases and J by 1 base, leaving 13 bases between them.

This chain links TRBV14 with TRBJ1-2; D not certain. This CDR3 region has 15 residues. Deletions cut 0 bases from V and 2 bases from J, with 10 bases between. Germline V CDR1 and CDR2: SGHDN, FVKESK. CDR3 residues: CASSQDLRVNYGYTF. CDR3 nucleotides: TGTGCCAGCAGCCAAGATTTGAGGGTAAACTATGGCTACACCTTC.

J is TRBJ2-1 and V is TRBV6-5; 7 nucleotides line up with TRBD1. Unmatched junction bases numbered 10, after V lost 3 bases and J lost 5 bases. The CDR3 totals 16 residues. Germline loops: CDR1 MNHEY, CDR2 SVGAGI. Here the CDR3 DNA reads TGTGCCAGCAGTTATGGGCCGGGACAGCGGAACAATGAGCAGTTCTTC. Translation gives CASSYGPGQRNNEQFF.

The CDR3 is CASSPPDGERYNEQFF. As DNA, the CDR3 is TGTGCCAGCAGCCCCCCGGATGGGGAGCGATACAATGAGCAGTTCTTC. The rearrangement joins TRBV5-4 to TRBJ2-1, with D tentatively TRBD2 (5 bases). Germline V gives CDR1 SGHNT, CDR2 YYREEE (reference sequence). CDR3 size: 16 residues. Trimming removed 4 bases from V and 4 bases from J, with 18 bases in between.

The rearrangement links TRBV4-3 to TRBJ1-1, with 9 bases identical to TRBD1. The CDR3 runs 18 residues. V lost 0 bases and J lost 1; bases outside the gene matches: 9. The germline CDR1 and CDR2 sequences are LGHNA and YSLEER. The CDR3 reads CASSQDGGQGLENTEAFF. The CDR3 region has the DNA TGCGCCAGCAGCCAAGATGGGGGACAGGGACTTGAGAACACTGAAGCTTTCTTT.

The rearrangement links TRBV28 to TRBJ1-4; 8 positions agree with TRBD1. The CDR3 consists of 13 residues. Per germline, CDR1 MDHEN and CDR2 SYDVKM. The V gene end was trimmed by 7 bases and the J gene end by 4 bases; junction bases not matched to a gene: 2. The CDR3 region has the DNA TGTGCCAGCACCGACAGGGGTAATGAAAAACTGTTTTTT. The encoded protein is CASTDRGNEKLFF.

The rearrangement uses TRBV6-6 and TRBJ1-5, with 7 bases that match TRBD1. Germline CDR1 reads MNHNY; CDR2 reads SVGAGI (reference sequence). The length of the CDR3 is 14 residues. With 7 bases clipped from V and 5 bases from J, the junction kept 8 bases outside the gene matches. The CDR3, as DNA: TGTGCCAGCACCCCAAGGGGGCTCGATCAGCCCCAGCATTTT. Translation: CASTPRGLDQPQHF.

The chain combines TRBV10-3 with TRBJ2-1, with a tentative D call TRBD1 (5 bases). The length of the CDR3 is 15 residues. Germline loops: CDR1 ENHRY, CDR2 SYGVKD. V lost 4 bases and J lost 0, with 10 bases in between. The CDR3 DNA reads TGTGCCATCAGTGGTACAGGACGCTCCTACAATGAGCAGTTCTTC. This gives the protein CAISGTGRSYNEQFF.

The genes are TRBV7-9 and TRBJ2-7, with D perhaps matching TRBD2 (5 bases). The V gene lost 6 bases and the J gene lost 2 bases, with 14 bases spanning the gap. The CDR3 spans 14 residues. The germline gives CDR1 SEHNR, CDR2 FQNEAQ (reference sequence). The CDR3 sequence is CASSSYAGAYEQYF. CDR3 nucleotide sequence: TGTGCCAGCAGTTCCTACGCGGGTGCCTACGAGCAGTACTTC.

The chain has TRBV28 and TRBJ2-5; TRBD2 matches at 14 bases. This CDR3 has 18 amino acids. The germline V gene encodes CDR1 MDHEN and CDR2 SYDVKM. Trimming took 3 bases from V and 5 from J; bases not matched to a gene: 11. The DNA for the CDR3 is TGTGCCAGCAGTTTGGGTTCCGGGACTAGCGGGAGTGGGGAGACCCAGTACTTC. Protein: CASSLGSGTSGSGETQYF.

This sequence joins TRBV28 and TRBJ2-5, with 8 bases fitting TRBD2. V shed 1 base, J shed 4 bases, and the junction held 11 bases outside the gene matches. Germline V CDR1 and CDR2: MDHEN, SYDVKM. This CDR3 contains 17 residues. The CDR3 sequence: CASSLYDGNSGTETQYF. In DNA form, the CDR3 reads TGTGCCAGCAGTTTATACGACGGAAATAGCGGGACAGAGACCCAGTACTTC.

This chain links TRBV15 with TRBJ1-6, with D maybe TRBD1 (5 bases). The CDR3 spans 16 residues. The V end lost 0 bases, the J end lost 9 bases, and 15 bases lay between the germline ends. In germline, CDR1 is LNHNV, CDR2 YYDKDF (reference sequence). The CDR3 reads CATSRDLRGKASPLHF. The DNA of the CDR3 is TGTGCCACCAGCAGAGATCTCCGGGGGAAGGCTTCACCCCTCCACTTT.

The chain combines TRBV27 with TRBJ2-1; 10 bases align to TRBD2. The CDR3 length is 17 residues. CDR1 MNHEY and CDR2 SMNVEV come from the germline V gene (reference sequence). J was trimmed by 6 bases and V by 6 bases; bases with no gene match: 14. This CDR3 reads CASREREGRVSLNEQFF. The CDR3 bases are TGTGCCAGCAGAGAGCGGGAGGGCAGGGTTTCCCTCAATGAGCAGTTCTTC.